Below are 11 T cell receptor beta chains sequenced from a single sample in a study of spatial heterogeneity in lung cancer. Study outcomes and limitations: Counts of expanded intratumoral alpha and beta TCRs tracked tumor mutation counts.

Documented time point: sample taken at primary tumor resection. Their antigens remain unidentified. TCRdb reprocessed the 5' RACE reads via MiXCR and lists one record per CDR3 protein. Of 10,000 or so distinct CDR3 sequences in the sample, around 8.9% were seen once. Sequencing was performed on lung tumor tissue, taken at surgery. The receptor source for this set is a male donor with early-stage non-small cell lung cancer.

There are many counts of this clonotype. V and J are TRBV10-1 and TRBJ2-5; 8 positions match TRBD2. The CDR3 is made up of 15 amino acids. Trimming cost V 3 bases and J 2 bases; bases outside gene matches: 5. The V gene's germline CDR1 is WNHNN and CDR2 SYGVQD (reference sequence). The CDR3 loop is CASSEELAAQETQYF. The CDR3 DNA is TGCGCCAGCAGTGAAGAACTAGCGGCACAAGAGACCCAGTACTTC.

This clonotype was found many times. The chain recombines TRBV7-2 with TRBJ2-7; TRBD2 matches at 8 bases. The CDR3 contains 17 residues. Germline V lookup: CDR1 SGHTA, CDR2 FQGNSA. Trimming took 4 bases from V and 3 from J; bases not matched to a gene: 14. CDR3 region: CASSSRASGGQFYEQYF. DNA of the CDR3: TGTGCCAGCAGCTCCCGGGCAAGCGGGGGACAATTCTACGAGCAGTACTTC.

The table lists this clonotype with many counts. This chain joins TRBV20-1 and TRBJ1-6; 10 bases agree with TRBD1. This CDR3 has 16 residues. Germline V lookup: CDR1 DFQATT, CDR2 SNEGSKA (reference sequence). Trimming at V came to 2 bases and at J to 8 bases, leaving 9 bases not matched to a gene. CDR3 sequence (DNA): TGCAGTGCTAGAAGCATGACAGGGGGCTGGGATTCACCCCTCCACTTT. This gives the protein CSARSMTGGWDSPLHF.

This clonotype counts as medium-sized. The chain carries TRBV7-6 and TRBJ2-7; 10 positions agree with TRBD2. The junction had 5 bases not matched to a gene; V was cut back by 4 bases and J by 2 bases. The CDR3 runs 15 residues. CDR1 and CDR2 from the germline V gene are SGHVS and FNYEAQ. In nucleotides, the CDR3 is TGTGCCAGCAGCTCACTAGCGGGAACTGCCTACGAGCAGTACTTC. Translated, it gives CASSSLAGTAYEQYF.

V gene TRBV5-1 combines with J gene TRBJ1-1; a possible D gene is TRBD1 (5 bases). The CDR3 contains 13 residues. Germline V gene sequence: CDR1 SGHRS, CDR2 YFSETQ. V was pared by 0 bases and J by 5 bases, with 8 bases between. The CDR3 reads CASSLEGETEAFF. The CDR3 DNA follows: TGCGCCAGCAGCTTGGAAGGGGAGACTGAAGCTTTCTTT.

This clonotype was seen at least ten times. This CDR3 reads CSARDQPSVSGELFF. CDR3 nucleotides: TGCAGTGCTAGAGATCAGCCTAGCGTCAGCGGGGAGCTGTTTTTT. The gene calls are TRBV20-1 and TRBJ2-2; D is perhaps TRBD2 (6 bases). Germline values: CDR1 DFQATT, CDR2 SNEGSKA (reference sequence). This CDR3 contains 15 residues. With 0 bases removed from V and 7 bases from J, the gap between germline ends came to 15 bases.

Ten or more counts support this clonotype. V is TRBV29-1 and J is TRBJ2-7, with 10 bases fitting TRBD1. V shed 3 bases and J 6 bases; nucleotides not matched to a gene: 5. CDR3 size: 13 residues. Looked up from germline, CDR1 is SQVTM and CDR2 is ANQGSEA. CDR3: CSVEGQGNAEQYF. The CDR3, as DNA: TGCAGCGTTGAGGGACAGGGGAACGCCGAGCAGTACTTC.

This clonotype appeared many times. J is TRBJ2-5 and V is TRBV6-5; D ambiguous. The germline V gene has CDR1 MNHEY and CDR2 SVGAGI. Trimming pared 7 bases from V and 4 bases from J, leaving 13 bases between. There are 13 residues in the CDR3. The CDR3, as DNA: TGTGCCAGCACATATGGGAACCGAGAGACCCAGTACTTC. Translation: CASTYGNRETQYF.

This chain connects TRBV20-1 to TRBJ2-3; 11 nucleotides agree with TRBD2. The CDR3 contains 16 residues. The trim removed 4 bases at V and 0 bases at J, leaving 6 bases unmatched. Per the germline V gene, CDR1 is DFQATT and CDR2 is SNEGSKA (reference sequence). CDR3 DNA sequence: TGCAGTGCTACCCCCAGACTAGCGGGAAGCACAGATACGCAGTATTTT. It codes for CSATPRLAGSTDTQYF.

This clonotype was seen repeatedly, ten times or more. This chain connects TRBV3-1 to TRBJ1-1; D may be TRBD1 (5 bases). Trimming took 3 bases from V and 4 from J, leaving 12 bases between them. Per the germline V gene, CDR1 is LGHDT and CDR2 is YNNKEL (reference sequence). The CDR3 has 14 amino acids. The chain's CDR3 is CASSHAGIGTEAFF. The CDR3 DNA sequence: TGTGCCAGCAGCCACGCAGGGATTGGCACTGAAGCTTTCTTT. Full variable domain (rest looked up from reference TRBV3-1 and TRBJ1-1): DTAVSQTPKYLVTQMGNDKSIKCEQNLGHDTMYWYKQDSKKFLKIMFSYNNKELIINETVPNRFSPKSPDKAHLNLHINSLELGDSAVYFCASSHAGIGTEAFFGQGTRLTVV.

This clonotype was seen repeatedly, ten times or more. CDR3 DNA sequence: TGCGCCAGCAGCTTGGGGCGGATGAGCTCCTACGAGCAGTACTTC. The encoded protein is CASSLGRMSSYEQYF. The J gene is TRBJ2-7, the V gene TRBV5-1; D remains ambiguous. Per germline, CDR1 SGHRS and CDR2 YFSETQ. Trimming left V 0 bases short and J 0 bases short, with 10 bases between. The CDR3 extends over 15 amino acids.